The TCR beta chain under discussion was sequenced for a study of cytomegalovirus exposure and HLA in healthy donors. A note on this clone: Its specificity is not known.

With V trimmed by 4 bases and J by 0 bases, 4 bases remained unmatched. Germline loops: CDR1 SGHVS, CDR2 FQNEAQ. CDR3 size: 15 residues. It was with 60 Vbeta and 13 Jbeta primers that the PCR ran. Libraries were prepared by immunoSEQ multiplex PCR; TCRdb keeps only in-frame clonotypes and omits some of them. The data show about 160,000 clones, about four fifths seen once. Points from the study as a whole: Several of the most significant clusters were apparently associated with common viral pathogens in a later analysis. Across donors, most TCRs were seen rarely, yet some public ones were widespread. Indistinguishable V segments such as TRBV6-2 and TRBV6-3 were excluded. The authors assumed roughly uniform sequencing depth across donors for presence/absence analyses.

The rearrangement links TRBV7-8 to TRBJ2-3; 7 bases line up with TRBD1. The sequence was obtained from a middle-aged man in good health and CMV-seropositive. Material for sequencing was PBMCs. The CDR3 DNA sequence: TGTGCCAGCAGCTGGCTGGACAGGAGCACAGATACGCAGTATTTT. This codes for CASSWLDRSTDTQYF.